This TCR beta chain appears in the sequencing data of a study of blood T cell repertoires in COVID-19. Study-level background: Samples came from the United States, Italy and Spain, spanning acute and convalescent COVID-19. Sources were T cells, B-cell-depleted T cells, or PBMCs; the material itself was cDNA or gDNA.

Original handling: Estimation of nucleated cell counts was performed using reference gene primer amplification. Produced via immunoSEQ multiplex PCR; TCRdb's table is partial and in-frame only. The V and J calls and clone size are taken from that table; D and trimming were inferred from the DNA. The profile covers about 280,000 clones, with roughly 90% appearing a single time and 0.94% taken by the ten largest. The CDR3 has 16 residues. Per germline, CDR1 SGDLS and CDR2 YYNGEE. V shed 4 bases and J shed 8 bases, with 24 bases lying between them. V gene TRBV9 combines with J gene TRBJ1-2; maybe TRBD1 (5 bases). What was sequenced was peripheral blood. The receptor was isolated from a woman between 40 and 55 years old who had recovered from COVID-19. DNA for the CDR3: TGTGCCAGCAGCCATCGCTCGGACACCCCCACTGGAGGCTACACCTTC. This codes for CASSHRSDTPTGGYTF.